Here is one TCR beta chain with its context. What it binds is not known. Using a CD8+CD4-CCR7+CD45RA+ phenotype, naive CD8 T cells were sorted. This entry belongs to a study of molecular identifiers for immune sequencing clone quantification. Trimming left V 1 base short and J 5 bases short, with 14 bases between. Germline V gene sequence: CDR1 MNHEY, CDR2 SMNVEV (reference sequence). This CDR3 region has 15 residues. Study-wide results and limits: Identical barcode-sharing TCR molecules could lead to underestimated sizes for highly expanded clones.

TCRdb processed the PCR reads anew with MiXCR; each CDR3 protein has one entry. The sample gives about 63,000 distinct CDR3 sequences, 15% to 20% of which show up once; about 1.5% is in the top ten. The sequence came from a human donor in good health. Some libraries in this study had Jurkat cell RNA spiked in. The sample taken for sequencing was naive CD8+ T cells from blood, with Jurkat cell RNA spiked in. The subset: FACS-sorted CD8+CD4-CCR7+CD45RA+ naive T cells. The genes are TRBV27 and TRBJ2-5; possible D gene TRBD2, 6 bases. CDR3 sequence (DNA): TGTGCCAGCAGTTTATACCCGACTGGGGGGGAGACCCAGTACTTC. Translating gives CASSLYPTGGETQYF.